This is a list of T cell receptor beta chains from one sample in a study of blood T cell repertoires in COVID-19. The method was immunoSEQ multiplex PCR; TCRdb's version includes in-frame clones alone and lacks a portion of them. The table lists some 76,000 clones, 70% to 90% of them singletons, with about a sixth in the top ten. Material for sequencing was peripheral blood. Receptor source: an older man in a cohort sampled during active COVID-19. CDR3s include the opening cysteine and the closing phenylalanine or tryptophan. Each record gives: J gene, CDR3 length, clone size, V gene, D gene, CDR3 protein, CDR3 DNA. A D gene is named only where the DNA matches it firmly. A row's size may be missing; if present it is once, few, many or a size class.

TRBJ1-3 16 few TRBV9 . CASSVAVSYPGNTIYF TGTGCCAGCAGCGTAGCTGTTTCCTACCCTGGAAACACCATATATTTT
TRBJ2-7 14 few TRBV6-2/TRBV6-3 . CASSTQDLSYEQYF TGTGCCAGCAGTACCCAGGACTTATCCTACGAGCAGTACTTC
TRBJ1-3 17 . TRBV29-1 TRBD1 CSVEDLGGDRAGNTIYF TGCAGCGTTGAAGATCTTGGGGGAGACAGGGCTGGAAACACCATATATTTT
TRBJ1-1 12 . TRBV2 TRBD1 CASNRGVGEAFF TGTGCCAGCAACAGGGGGGTCGGTGAAGCTTTCTTT
TRBJ2-1 17 . TRBV3-1/TRBV3-2 TRBD2 CASSQVQRLAGVTEQFF TGTGCCAGCAGCCAAGTACAACGGCTAGCGGGGGTGACTGAGCAGTTCTTC
TRBJ1-1 14 . TRBV5-1 TRBD1 CASSLDRVATEAFF TGCGCCAGCAGCTTAGACAGGGTAGCCACTGAAGCTTTCTTT
TRBJ2-6 17 . TRBV27 TRBD1 CASSSYRGLSGANVLTF TGTGCCAGCAGTTCCTACAGGGGGCTCTCTGGGGCCAACGTCCTGACTTTC
TRBJ2-3 14 . TRBV2 . CASSADGATDTQYF TGTGCCAGCAGTGCTGACGGAGCCACAGATACGCAGTATTTT
TRBJ2-4 17 . TRBV7-2 TRBD1 CASSLTNRGPAKNIQYF TGTGCCAGCAGCTTAACAAACAGGGGACCAGCCAAAAACATTCAGTACTTC
TRBJ2-1 14 . TRBV24-1 TRBD1 CATSTGGLYNEQFF TGTGCCACCAGTACAGGGGGTCTCTACAATGAGCAGTTCTTC
TRBJ2-5 15 . TRBV5-1 TRBD1 CASCTGGQGAETQYF TGCGCCAGCTGCACCGGGGGACAGGGGGCAGAGACCCAGTACTTC